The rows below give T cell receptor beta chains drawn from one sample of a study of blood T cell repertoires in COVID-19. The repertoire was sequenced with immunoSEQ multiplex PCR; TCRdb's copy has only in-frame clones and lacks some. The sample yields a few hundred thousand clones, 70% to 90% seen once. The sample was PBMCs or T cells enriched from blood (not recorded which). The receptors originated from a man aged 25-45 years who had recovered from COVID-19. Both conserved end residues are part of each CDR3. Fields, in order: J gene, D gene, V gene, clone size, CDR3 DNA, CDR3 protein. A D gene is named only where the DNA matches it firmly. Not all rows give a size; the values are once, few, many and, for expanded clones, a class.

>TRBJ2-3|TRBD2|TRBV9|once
TGTGCCAGCAGCGTAGGAGCGGGGGTCTACACAGATACGCAGTATTTT
CASSVGAGVYTDTQYF
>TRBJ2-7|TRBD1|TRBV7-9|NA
TGTGCCAGCAGCTCCGGGACAGGGGGTTACGAGCAGTACTTC
CASSSGTGGYEQYF
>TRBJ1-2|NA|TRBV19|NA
TGTGCCAGTAGTAGGGCAGGGGAAGGTAACTATGGCTACACCTTC
CASSRAGEGNYGYTF
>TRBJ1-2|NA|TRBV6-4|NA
TGTGCCAGCCCCGTTCTCGGGGAGGGGGGCTACACCTTC
CASPVLGEGGYTF
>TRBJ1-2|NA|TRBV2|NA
TGTGCCAGCAGTCGGGACACAAACTATGGCTACACCTTC
CASSRDTNYGYTF
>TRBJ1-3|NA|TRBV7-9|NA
TGTGCCAGCAGCTTGGGGGGGGCTCCCTCTGGAAACACCATATATTTT
CASSLGGAPSGNTIYF
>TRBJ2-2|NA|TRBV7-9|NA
TGTGCCAGCAGCGGGGCTTCGGCAGCCACCGGGGAGCTGTTTTTT
CASSGASAATGELFF
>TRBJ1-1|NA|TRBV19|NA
TGTGCCAGTGGGGCGGGGAAGAACCACTTTGAAGCTTTCTTT
CASGAGKNHFEAFF
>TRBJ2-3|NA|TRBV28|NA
TGTGCCAGCAGTTTAAGGCGGGGAGGATTCACAGATACGCAGTATTTT
CASSLRRGGFTDTQYF
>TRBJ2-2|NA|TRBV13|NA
TGTGCCAGCAGCTCCATTGCAGGTACCGGGGAGCTGTTTTTT
CASSSIAGTGELFF
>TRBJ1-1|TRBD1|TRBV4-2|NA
TGTGCCAGCAGCCAAGGCGACAGGGGTGAGGAAGCTTTCTTT
CASSQGDRGEEAFF
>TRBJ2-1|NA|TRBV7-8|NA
TGTGCCAGCAGCCCACACCCAGGGGGGTCCTACAATGAGCAGTTCTTC
CASSPHPGGSYNEQFF
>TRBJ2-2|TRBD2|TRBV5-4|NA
TGTGCCAGCAGCTTAGCGGGGGGAAACACCGGGGAGCTGTTTTTT
CASSLAGGNTGELFF
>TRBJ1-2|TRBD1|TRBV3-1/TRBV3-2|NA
TGTGCCAGCAGTCAAGCGATAGGGGGCGGCTACACCTTC
CASSQAIGGGYTF
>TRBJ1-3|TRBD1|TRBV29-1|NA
TGCAGCGGGGGACAGGGCGCTGGAAACACCATATATTTT
CSGGQGAGNTIYF
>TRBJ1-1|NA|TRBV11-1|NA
TGTGCCAGCAGCTCATACGGGGAGAACACTGAAGCTTTCTTT
CASSSYGENTEAFF
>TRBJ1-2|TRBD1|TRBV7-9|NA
TGTGCCAGCAGCCCTAGGACAGGGGTTGGGTCGGGCTACACCTTC
CASSPRTGVGSGYTF
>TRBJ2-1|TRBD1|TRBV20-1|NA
TGCAGTGCCAGTAACCGGGACAGGGTAACCTACAATGAGCAGTTCTTC
CSASNRDRVTYNEQFF
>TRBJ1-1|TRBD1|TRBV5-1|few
TGCGCCAGCAGCCCTAGATCGGACAGGGTCACTGAAGCTTTCTTT
CASSPRSDRVTEAFF
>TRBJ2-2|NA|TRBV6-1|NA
TGTGCCAGCAGTGCACAGGGTTTAGCGAACACCGGGGAGCTGTTTTTT
CASSAQGLANTGELFF
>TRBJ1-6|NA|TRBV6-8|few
TGTGCCAGCAGTAGGAACGGAACAGCTACCTATAATTCACCCCTCCACTTT
CASSRNGTATYNSPLHF
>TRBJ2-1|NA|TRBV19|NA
TGTGCCAGTAGTGATCAGGTGAGCTCCTACAATGAGCAGTTCTTC
CASSDQVSSYNEQFF
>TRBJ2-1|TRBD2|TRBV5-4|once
TGTGCCAGCAGCTTGTACCTTAGCGGGGTGGATGAGCAGTTCTTC
CASSLYLSGVDEQFF
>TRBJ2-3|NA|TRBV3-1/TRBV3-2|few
TGTGCCAGCAGCCAAGATGGGCAGCTCACAGATACGCAGTATTTT
CASSQDGQLTDTQYF
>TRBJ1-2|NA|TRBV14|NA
TGTGCCAGCAGCCAAGAAACCGGACAGATCTATGGCTACACCTTC
CASSQETGQIYGYTF
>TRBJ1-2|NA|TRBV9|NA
TGTGCCAGCAGCGACGGGAGAGCTAACTATGGCTACACCTTC
CASSDGRANYGYTF
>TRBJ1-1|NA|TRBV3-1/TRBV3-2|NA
TGTGCCAGCAGCCAAGTTGGAGTTGAAGCTTTCTTT
CASSQVGVEAFF
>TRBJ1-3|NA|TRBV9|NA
TGTGCCAGCAGCGTAGGAGACAGGCACGGAAACACCATATATTTT
CASSVGDRHGNTIYF
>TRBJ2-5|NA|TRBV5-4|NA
TGTGCCAGCAGCTTGGTCCAACAGGGAGGGGAGACCCAGTACTTC
CASSLVQQGGETQYF
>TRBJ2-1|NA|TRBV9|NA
TGTGCCAGCAGCCCCACAACCTACAATGAGCAGTTCTTC
CASSPTTYNEQFF
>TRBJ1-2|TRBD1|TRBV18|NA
TGTGCCAGCTCACCAGACAGGGGGTCCGGCTACACCTTC
CASSPDRGSGYTF
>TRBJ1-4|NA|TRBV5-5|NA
TGTGCCAGCAGCTCCGCCGGGTGGCCTGAAAATGAAAAACTGTTTTTT
CASSSAGWPENEKLFF
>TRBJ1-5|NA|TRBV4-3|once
TGCGCCAGCAGCCAAGATCAGTGGAATCAGCCCCAGCATTTT
CASSQDQWNQPQHF
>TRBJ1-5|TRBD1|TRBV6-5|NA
TGTGCCAGCAGACACCGGGACAGGAGTTATCAGCCCCAGCATTTT
CASRHRDRSYQPQHF
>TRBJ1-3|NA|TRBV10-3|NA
TGTGCCATCAGTGAGTCTCGTTTGGGGAGCTCTGGAAACACCATATATTTT
CAISESRLGSSGNTIYF
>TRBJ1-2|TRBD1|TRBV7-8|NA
TGTGCCAGCAGCTTAGGGGGACAGGCTCTCCACTATGGCTACACCTTC
CASSLGGQALHYGYTF
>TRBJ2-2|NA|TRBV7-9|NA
TGTGCCAGCAGCAAACAGGGTTCCGGGGAGCTGTTTTTT
CASSKQGSGELFF
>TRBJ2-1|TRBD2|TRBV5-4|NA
TGTGCCAGCAGCACCACTAGCGGGGGGACAAACAATGAGCAGTTCTTC
CASSTTSGGTNNEQFF
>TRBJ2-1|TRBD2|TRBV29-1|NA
TGCAGCGTTTCCGGGGGGTTCTCCTACAATGAGCAGTTCTTC
CSVSGGFSYNEQFF
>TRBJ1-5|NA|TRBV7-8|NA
TGTGCCAGCACCCTGTCTAGCAATCAGCCCCAGCATTTT
CASTLSSNQPQHF
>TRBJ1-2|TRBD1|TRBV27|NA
TGTGCCAGCGTTAGCCGGACAGGGTCTAGCTATGGCTACACCTTC
CASVSRTGSSYGYTF
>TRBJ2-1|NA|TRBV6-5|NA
TGTGCCAGCACGCAGGGACACCCTGAGCAGTTCTTC
CASTQGHPEQFF